These 3 T cell receptor beta chains share one sample of origin, sequenced in a study of cytomegalovirus exposure and HLA in healthy donors. The primer mix had 60 Vbeta and 13 Jbeta primers. TCRdb keeps only in-frame clones here, not all; method: immunoSEQ multiplex PCR. The data hold 130,000 or so clones, with roughly 80% observed a single time. Sequences were obtained from PBMCs. The source of these receptors is a female donor in good health and CMV-seronegative.

V and J are TRBV19 and TRBJ1-3; no definite D call. Trimming left V 7 bases short and J 0 bases short, with 7 bases between. Per germline, CDR1 LNHDA and CDR2 SQIVND (reference sequence). The CDR3 length is 13 residues. CDR3 residues: CASITASGNTIYF. DNA of the CDR3: TGTGCCAGTATCACTGCCTCTGGAAACACCATATATTTT.

The chain employs TRBV6-6 and TRBJ1-2, with 10 positions matching TRBD1. Germline V lookup: CDR1 MNHNY, CDR2 SVGAGI (reference sequence). The CDR3 runs to 16 residues. With V trimmed by 4 bases and J by 2 bases, 7 bases remained unmatched. For the CDR3, the DNA is TGTGCCAGCAGTTCTCACCGGGACAGGGGAAACTATGGCTACACCTTC. Its protein product is CASSSHRDRGNYGYTF.

The rearrangement links TRBV5-1 to TRBJ2-7; tentatively, D is TRBD2 (6 bases). Germline values: CDR1 SGHRS, CDR2 YFSETQ. The CDR3 consists of 15 residues. V lost 3 bases, J lost 6 bases, and 19 bases lay in between. CDR3 in amino acids: CASSSFLSGEVEQYF. The CDR3 coding sequence is TGCGCCAGCAGCTCCTTCCTATCTGGGGAGGTCGAGCAGTACTTC.